This note documents a single T cell receptor (beta chain) sequence. TCRdb analysed the 5' RACE reads with MiXCR anew, one entry per CDR3 protein. The repertoire holds hundreds of thousands of distinct CDR3 sequences, with about 20% as singletons. The data derive from a study of identical twins. V lost 3 bases, J lost 7 bases, and 13 bases lay in between. The CDR3 has 14 amino acids. This sample also belongs to another study, concerning T cells expressing NK-cell markers.

This clonotype was sampled from a woman younger than 30 in good health. This rearrangement joins TRBV12-3 or TRBV12-4 to TRBJ2-4; D possibly matches TRBD1 or TRBD2 (6 bases each). Sequencing was performed on PBMCs. The CDR3 is CASSFGGRNNIQYF. In nucleotides, the CDR3 is TGTGCCAGCAGTTTTGGGGGGCGGAACAACATTCAGTACTTC.